This is a list of T cell receptor beta chains from one sample in a study of CD8+CD57+ T cells in acquired aplastic anemia. Via MiXCR, TCRdb re-called the reads, giving one row per CDR3 protein. This sample has about 64,000 distinct CDR3 sequences, with over 45% found just once. Sequencing was done on a sample of sorted CD4+, CD8+, or CD8+CD57+ T cells (not recorded which) from PBMCs. The receptors were sampled from a human donor in good health, serving as a control. Both conserved end residues are part of each CDR3. The order of the fields is D gene, V gene, clone size, CDR3 length, J gene, CDR3 protein, CDR3 DNA. D genes are given only for firm matches. Size is omitted from some rows. Given values are once, few, many or a class for expanded clones.

>TRBD1|TRBV11-1|NA|16|TRBJ2-1
CASIDIRDRGTNEQFF
TGTGCCAGCATCGACATACGGGACAGGGGAACCAATGAGCAGTTCTTC
>NA|TRBV19|NA|14|TRBJ2-3
CASSISGDTDTQYF
TGTGCCAGTAGTATTTCCGGGGACACAGATACGCAGTATTTT
>TRBD2|TRBV7-2|many|17|TRBJ2-3
CASSLARRGGSTDTQYF
TGTGCCAGCAGCTTAGCCAGGCGGGGGGGGAGCACAGATACGCAGTATTTT
>TRBD1|TRBV6-1|many|15|TRBJ1-3
CASRTQGAVGNTIYF
TGTGCCAGCAGGACACAGGGGGCGGTTGGAAACACCATATATTTT
>TRBD1|TRBV19|few|13|TRBJ2-7
CASSVGQAREQYF
TGTGCCAGTAGTGTCGGACAGGCGAGGGAGCAGTACTTC
>TRBD2|TRBV24-1|NA|16|TRBJ2-1
CATSELGTSRYNEQFF
TGTGCCACCAGTGAACTGGGGACTAGCCGCTACAATGAGCAGTTCTTC
>NA|TRBV24-1|few|16|TRBJ1-1
CATSDGRSSGNTEAFF
TGTGCCACCAGTGACGGCAGGTCCTCTGGAAACACTGAAGCTTTCTTT
>NA|TRBV2|many|16|TRBJ1-6
CASSESFRVPNSPLHF
TGTGCCAGCAGTGAATCCTTCAGGGTCCCTAATTCACCCCTCCACTTT
>NA|TRBV19|medium-sized|13|TRBJ1-6
CASKRQGYSPLHF
TGTGCCAGTAAAAGGCAGGGCTATTCACCCCTCCACTTT
>NA|TRBV19|NA|13|TRBJ1-5
CASSSQGGQPQHF
TGTGCCAGTAGTAGCCAGGGAGGTCAGCCCCAGCATTTT
>TRBD2|TRBV19|NA|16|TRBJ2-3
CASSMASGRATDTQYF
TGTGCCAGTAGTATGGCTAGCGGGAGGGCCACAGATACGCAGTATTTT
>TRBD1|TRBV20-1|NA|14|TRBJ1-2
CSASRQGRDYGYTF
TGCAGTGCTAGCCGACAGGGGAGGGACTATGGCTACACCTTC
>NA|TRBV7-3|NA|15|TRBJ1-1
CASSLNYGINTEAFF
TGTGCCAGCAGCTTAAACTACGGGATTAACACTGAAGCTTTCTTT
>NA|TRBV5-4|many|16|TRBJ1-1
CASSLAGLAMNTEAFF
TGTGCCAGCAGCTTGGCAGGATTAGCGATGAACACTGAAGCTTTCTTT
>NA|TRBV2|NA|15|TRBJ2-1
CASRGGGAGRNEQFF
TGTGCCAGCAGGGGAGGGGGAGCGGGTAGGAATGAGCAGTTCTTC
>NA|TRBV7-6|many|20|TRBJ1-3
CASSSGTDDGRLDSGNTIYF
TGTGCCAGCAGCTCGGGGACCGATGACGGTAGATTAGACTCTGGAAACACCATATATTTT